This TCR beta chain derives from a study of cytomegalovirus exposure and HLA in healthy donors. Study results and caveats: Analysis performed later found under 20,000 TCR beta sequences associated with HLA alleles at 0.05 false discovery rate. Productive rates of about 90% or about 30% were seen for most TCR beta V segments in an earlier analysis.

As for this clone: Its antigen is unidentified.

Both 60 Vbeta primers and 13 Jbeta primers went into the PCR. Authors' methods: Later analysis identified tens of millions of unique TCR beta chains, about 10 million shared. Clones were read by immunoSEQ multiplex PCR, and TCRdb kept only the in-frame ones, dropping some. The V and J calls and clone size come from that table; D and trimming were worked out from the DNA. The sample shows around 150,000 clones, around 86% of them seen only once. CDR1 is SGHNT and CDR2 is YYREEE in the germline V gene (reference sequence). V dropped 3 bases and J dropped 2 bases, with 15 bases sitting between them. The CDR3 consists of 16 residues.

The source is a girl aged 2-10 years in good health and CMV-seropositive. This chain uses TRBV5-4 with TRBJ1-3, with a possible D match to TRBD1 (6 bases). The sequencing input was PBMCs. CDR3 region: CASSSGRGGAGNTIYF. The CDR3 DNA reads as TGTGCCAGCAGCTCTGGCCGCGGGGGCGCTGGAAACACCATATATTTT.